Listed below are T cell receptor beta chains from one sample, sequenced in a study of blood T cell repertoires in COVID-19. The assay was immunoSEQ multiplex PCR, and TCRdb's table has in-frame clones only and misses some. The table has roughly 15,000 clones, approximately 88% seen once. Input material: peripheral blood. Receptors originate from a human donor in a cohort sampled during active COVID-19. The CDR3 runs from the conserved cysteine through the conserved F or W. Each record gives: clone size, V gene, D gene, J gene, CDR3 protein, CDR3 DNA. A D gene is named only where the DNA matches it firmly. Size is stated for part of the rows, as once, few or many counts, or as a class when the clone is expanded.

>.|TRBV7-9|.|TRBJ2-5
CASSFAGYSQETQYF
TGTGCCAGCAGCTTCGCAGGGTATTCCCAAGAGACCCAGTACTTC
>.|TRBV6-2/TRBV6-3|TRBD1|TRBJ2-7
CASSSGTGTYEQYF
TGTGCCAGCAGTTCCGGGACAGGAACCTACGAGCAGTACTTC
>once|TRBV7-9|.|TRBJ1-1
CASSIDGRSEAFF
TGTGCCAGCAGCATTGACGGGAGGTCTGAAGCTTTCTTT
>.|TRBV7-2|.|TRBJ1-2
CASTADIRGYTF
TGTGCCAGCACCGCGGACATCCGTGGCTACACCTTC
>.|TRBV19|.|TRBJ2-5
CASSNRGQETQYF
TGTGCCAGCAGTAATCGGGGCCAAGAGACCCAGTACTTC
>.|TRBV7-7|TRBD1|TRBJ2-5
CASSLRRTGMETQYF
TGTGCCAGCAGCTTACGGCGGACAGGGATGGAGACCCAGTACTTC
>.|TRBV11-2|.|TRBJ2-4
CASSSAGSKNIQYF
TGTGCCAGCAGCTCGGCGGGGTCCAAAAACATTCAGTACTTC
>.|TRBV5-1|.|TRBJ1-3
CASSSDTTRAGNTIYF
TGCGCCAGCAGCTCGGACACGACACGCGCTGGAAACACCATATATTTT
>.|TRBV27|.|TRBJ1-1
CASSPRDTYTEAFF
TGTGCCAGCAGCCCCCGGGACACATACACTGAAGCTTTCTTT
>few|TRBV6-5|.|TRBJ2-5
CASTPGVEETQYF
TGTGCCAGCACGCCGGGGGTGGAAGAGACCCAGTACTTC
>once|TRBV5-4|TRBD2|TRBJ2-5
CASSLGTGGGSETQYF
TGTGCCAGCAGCCTGGGTACGGGGGGTGGGTCAGAGACCCAGTACTTC
>.|TRBV4-2|TRBD2|TRBJ2-3
CASSQDLLAGRGTDTQYF
TGTGCCAGCAGCCAAGATCTCCTAGCGGGGAGGGGCACAGATACGCAGTATTTT
>.|TRBV7-6|TRBD2|TRBJ2-1
CASSRLAGGPSNEQFF
TGTGCCAGCAGCCGACTAGCGGGGGGGCCTAGCAATGAGCAGTTCTTC
>.|TRBV27|.|TRBJ1-1
CASSPHWANTEAFF
TGTGCCAGCAGTCCCCATTGGGCGAACACTGAAGCTTTCTTT
>.|TRBV9|TRBD1|TRBJ1-5
CASSDRGNPCNQPQHF
TGTGCCAGCAGCGACAGGGGAAACCCGTGCAATCAGCCCCAGCATTTT
>.|TRBV30|.|TRBJ2-3
CAWSTRTGGGNKDTQYF
TGTGCCTGGAGTACCCGGACCGGTGGGGGCAACAAGGATACGCAGTATTTT
>few|TRBV6-6|TRBD1|TRBJ1-6
CASSPHRTGTNSPLHF
TGTGCCAGCAGTCCACATAGGACAGGGACTAATTCACCCCTCCACTTT
>.|TRBV18|TRBD1|TRBJ2-5
CASSTRTGDETQYF
TGTGCCAGCTCAACAAGGACAGGGGACGAGACCCAGTACTTC
>.|TRBV30|TRBD1|TRBJ2-6
CAWSSGQYSGANVLTF
TGTGCCTGGAGCTCGGGACAGTACTCTGGGGCCAACGTCCTGACTTTC
>.|TRBV6-5|.|TRBJ1-2
CASSYGRSNYGYTF
TGTGCCAGCAGTTACGGTCGGAGTAACTATGGCTACACCTTC
>.|TRBV10-3|.|TRBJ2-4
CAISESAGIQYF
TGTGCCATCAGTGAGTCTGCAGGAATTCAGTACTTC
>.|TRBV19|.|TRBJ1-2
CASTPGRNYGYTF
TGTGCCAGTACCCCCGGGAGAAACTATGGCTACACCTTC
>.|TRBV27|.|TRBJ2-3
CASSLKDSTDTQYF
TGTGCCAGCAGTTTAAAAGACAGTACCGATACGCAGTATTTT